The 24 T cell receptor beta chains below were found in one sample sequenced in a study of cytomegalovirus exposure and HLA in healthy donors (dated 2017 in TCRdb). Library preparation used the immunoSEQ multiplex PCR assay. TCRdb re-hosts the immuneACCESS table, in-frame sequences only. Its copies lack some clones; in the studies checked, an unresolved V gene accounts for under half of them, and the cause for the rest is not known. Recorded for this sample are over 120,000 clones; 87% of them occurred a single time. Under 5% of the sample is taken by the ten largest. Sample: PBMCs. The receptors originated from a man younger than 35 in good health and CMV-seropositive.

This chain links TRBV27 with TRBJ1-4; D unresolved. Deletions cut 3 bases from V and 2 bases from J, with 16 bases between. Per the germline V gene, CDR1 is MNHEY and CDR2 is SMNVEV (reference sequence). This CDR3 spans 17 amino acids. CDR3 sequence (DNA): TGTGCCAGCAGTTTTGGTCGTTGGGGAGGCACTAATGAAAAACTGTTTTTT. Translated, it gives CASSFGRWGGTNEKLFF.

This clone was found a few times. The chain employs TRBV5-1 and TRBJ1-6; 8 bases agree with TRBD1. The CDR3 is made up of 17 amino acids. Germline V lookup: CDR1 SGHRS, CDR2 YFSETQ. Trimming removed 4 bases from V and 10 bases from J; junction bases left unmatched: 16. CDR3 sequence reads: CASSPAGATGGGSPLHF. The DNA of the CDR3 is TGCGCCAGCAGCCCGGCGGGGGCTACAGGGGGTGGCTCACCCCTCCACTTT.

This chain links TRBV9 with TRBJ2-5; D call uncertain. CDR3 length: 13 amino acids. V was trimmed by 2 bases and J by 3 bases, leaving 8 bases between them. CDR1 and CDR2 from the germline V gene are SGDLS and YYNGEE. This CDR3 is CASSVSLKETQYF. The CDR3 region has the DNA TGTGCCAGCAGCGTGAGTCTAAAAGAGACCCAGTACTTC.

The gene calls are TRBV9 and TRBJ1-2, with 7 positions matching TRBD1. CDR3 length equals 14 residues. Germline CDR1 and CDR2: SGDLS and YYNGEE. Trimming took 0 bases from V and 5 from J; bases not matched to a gene: 4. CDR3 amino acids: CASSVEDRSYGYTF. The CDR3 nucleotides are TGTGCCAGCAGCGTAGAGGACAGGTCTTATGGCTACACCTTC.

This clone was counted once. J is TRBJ1-2 and V is TRBV27, with TRBD1 matching 7 bases. The germline CDR1 and CDR2 sequences are MNHEY and SMNVEV (reference sequence). Trimming removed 9 bases from V and 3 bases from J; junction bases left unmatched: 4. The CDR3 is 12 amino acids. CDR3 nucleotide sequence: TGTGCCAGTAGACAGGGCCACTATGGCTACACCTTC. It translates to CASRQGHYGYTF.

The rearrangement links TRBV5-6 to TRBJ1-1; D uncertain. The CDR3 contains 12 residues. Trimming stripped 2 bases from V and 3 bases from J, with 5 bases between. The germline gives CDR1 SGHDT, CDR2 YYEEEE. CDR3 sequence reads: CASSFGDTEAFF. The CDR3 nucleotides are TGTGCCAGCAGCTTCGGAGACACTGAAGCTTTCTTT.

This clone was recorded a few times. The rearrangement uses TRBV27 and TRBJ2-7, with D perhaps matching TRBD2 (6 bases). Looked up from germline, CDR1 is MNHEY and CDR2 is SMNVEV (reference sequence). The CDR3 runs to 12 residues. V was pared by 9 bases and J by 5 bases, with 14 bases between. The CDR3 DNA sequence: TGTGCCAGTCACACGGGAGCCCACGAGCAGTACTTC. Translating it yields CASHTGAHEQYF.

The chain joins TRBV5-1 to TRBJ2-2, with 8 bases aligning to TRBD1. The germline gives CDR1 SGHRS, CDR2 YFSETQ. V shed 5 bases and J 1 base; nucleotides not matched to a gene: 16. The CDR3 runs to 19 residues. In DNA form, the CDR3 reads TGCGCCAGCAGTTCTCGTTCTCGCTCCGGGACAGGGAACACCGGGGAGCTGTTTTTT. Translating gives CASSSRSRSGTGNTGELFF. Using reference TRBV5-1 and TRBJ2-2 for the parts outside the CDR3, the full variable domain is KAGVTQTPRYLIKTRGQQVTLSCSPISGHRSVSWYQQTPGQGLQFLFEYFSETQRNKGNFPGRFSGRQFSNSRSEMNVSTLELGDSALYLCASSSRSRSGTGNTGELFFGEGSRLTVL.

V is TRBV2 and J is TRBJ1-5, with unresolved D. The germline V gene has CDR1 SNHLY and CDR2 FYNNEI. The CDR3 is 16 residues long. Trimming took 0 bases from V and 1 from J, leaving 10 bases between them. The CDR3 nucleotides read TGTGCCAGCAGTGAAGCGCTTCGAGCCAGCAATCAGCCCCAGCATTTT. It encodes CASSEALRASNQPQHF.

The chain couples TRBV6-5 to TRBJ1-1, with D perhaps matching TRBD1 (6 bases). The CDR3 consists of 16 residues. Trimming pared 4 bases from V and 2 bases from J, leaving 17 bases between. Germline assignment: CDR1 MNHEY and CDR2 SVGAGI. CDR3: CASSSRSTTGNTEAFF. CDR3 DNA: TGTGCCAGCAGTTCAAGAAGTACGACAGGAAACACTGAAGCTTTCTTT.

This clone has just one count. The V and J genes are TRBV18 and TRBJ2-5; 7 bases fit TRBD2. V dropped 3 bases and J dropped 5; count of bases not matched to a gene: 9. The CDR3 is made up of 15 amino acids. Germline V gene sequence: CDR1 KGHSH, CDR2 LQKENI. The DNA for the CDR3 is TGTGCCAGCTCACCCCTACCGGGGGAGGGTGAGACCCAGTACTTC. It yields the protein CASSPLPGEGETQYF.

As for this clone: One junction end does not reproduce the germline sequence, and a read error may be involved. The chain joins TRBV28 to TRBJ2-7; 11 nucleotides align to TRBD2. Germline V gives CDR1 MDHEN, CDR2 SYDVKM. The CDR3 loop spans 15 amino acids. The CDR3 bases are TGTGCCAGCAGGCCTTCCGGGACTAGCGGACCTGAGGGGAACTTC. As protein: CASRPSGTSGPEGNF.

V usage is TRBV13 and J usage is TRBJ2-3; D uncertain. This CDR3 comprises 12 residues. Trimming removed 5 bases at V and 5 bases at J, with 8 bases between. Germline V CDR1 and CDR2: PRHDT, FYEKMQ (reference sequence). The CDR3 sequence is CASSRSGDTQYF. The CDR3, as DNA: TGTGCCAGCAGCCGGTCAGGAGATACGCAGTATTTT.

This chain connects TRBV6-5 to TRBJ2-2; tentatively, D is TRBD2 (5 bases). The CDR3 sequence is 13 residues long. Germline assignment: CDR1 MNHEY and CDR2 SVGAGI. Between the trimmed V and J ends, which lost 3 bases and 6 bases, there was a span of 8 bases. CDR3 sequence: CASSYEGPGELFF. As DNA, the CDR3 is TGTGCCAGCAGTTATGAGGGCCCCGGGGAGCTGTTTTTT.

The chain carries TRBV2 and TRBJ2-2, with 12 bases that match TRBD2. CDR1 and CDR2 (germline): SNHLY, FYNNEI. Trimming cost V 6 bases and J 1 base; bases outside gene matches: 3. This CDR3 region has 16 residues. CDR3 bases: TGTGCCAGCAGGAAGGGACTAGCGGGGAACACCGGGGAGCTGTTTTTT. Translation: CASRKGLAGNTGELFF.

The V gene is TRBV5-4, the J gene TRBJ1-2, with D hard to call. Trimming took off 1 base at V and 4 bases at J, with 11 bases between the two ends. The CDR3 runs 14 residues. Germline assignment: CDR1 SGHNT and CDR2 YYREEE (reference sequence). The CDR3 coding sequence is TGTGCCAGCAGCTTGTACCAGACGGGCTATGGCTACACCTTC. Translation gives CASSLYQTGYGYTF.

The chain is built from TRBV27 and TRBJ1-2, with D perhaps TRBD1 (5 bases). Germline loops: CDR1 MNHEY, CDR2 SMNVEV (reference sequence). The CDR3 extends over 13 amino acids. The V end was cut by 2 bases, the J end by 3 bases, with 7 bases between. The CDR3 region is CASSLTGDYGYTF. The CDR3 DNA reads TGTGCCAGCAGTTTAACGGGGGACTATGGCTACACCTTC.

The chain recombines TRBV14 with TRBJ1-1; D call uncertain. Per germline, CDR1 SGHDN and CDR2 FVKESK. V was trimmed by 1 base and J by 5 bases, leaving 11 bases between them. The CDR3 has 14 residues. CDR3 sequence reads: CASSQGHGVTEAFF. CDR3 in DNA: TGTGCCAGCAGCCAAGGTCACGGGGTTACTGAAGCTTTCTTT.

The chain uses TRBV10-3 and TRBJ1-4; 7 nucleotides agree with TRBD1. The CDR3 contains 12 residues. Germline-derived CDR1 and CDR2 are ENHRY and SYGVKD. V lost 5 bases and J lost 7; bases outside the gene matches: 1. CDR3 DNA sequence: TGTGCCATCAGTACAGGGGCTGAAAAACTGTTTTTT. Protein product: CAISTGAEKLFF.

Only one count was recorded for this clone. The CDR3 DNA is TGTGCCAGCAGCTTGGGGACTTGGCGGGAGACAGATACGCAGTATTTT. Translated: CASSLGTWRETDTQYF. This chain joins TRBV5-4 and TRBJ2-3; 7 positions agree with TRBD2. The V gene end was trimmed by 0 bases and the J gene end by 3 bases; junction bases not matched to a gene: 7. Germline lookup yields CDR1 SGHNT and CDR2 YYREEE (reference sequence). The CDR3 runs 16 residues. Together with reference TRBV5-4 and TRBJ2-3, the CDR3 gives the full variable domain: ETGVTQSPTHLIKTRGQQVTLRCSSQSGHNTVSWYQQALGQGPQFIFQYYREEENGRGNFPPRFSGLQFPNYSSELNVNALELDDSALYLCASSLGTWRETDTQYFGPGTRLTVL.

The rearrangement uses TRBV5-1 and TRBJ1-2, with D unresolved. Trimming took 5 bases from V and 4 from J, leaving 15 bases between them. The CDR3 spans 14 residues. The germline CDR1 and CDR2 sequences are SGHRS and YFSETQ. CDR3 coding DNA: TGCGCCAGCAGTAGCAGCTACCTAGGCTATGGCTACACCTTC. Translation gives CASSSSYLGYGYTF.

The CDR3 protein is CASSLSSGYTF. CDR3 coding DNA: TGTGCCAGCAGCCTATCTAGTGGCTACACCTTC. The chain employs TRBV7-9 and TRBJ1-2; no definite D call. This CDR3 spans 11 amino acids. In germline, CDR1 is SEHNR, CDR2 FQNEAQ (reference sequence). Trimming cost V 5 bases and J 7 bases, with 8 bases left between them.

This chain joins TRBV7-6 and TRBJ2-7, with TRBD1 identical over 9 bases. J was trimmed by 4 bases and V by 5 bases; bases with no gene match: 12. This CDR3 spans 16 amino acids. CDR1 is SGHVS and CDR2 is FNYEAQ in the germline V gene. CDR3 coding DNA: TGTGCCAGCAGCCAAGCACGGGACAGGGTTTTTTACGAGCAGTACTTC. Its protein product is CASSQARDRVFYEQYF.

This clone has only one observation. The chain has TRBV5-1 and TRBJ2-7; D gene uncertain. Germline CDR1 SGHRS, CDR2 YFSETQ. There are 13 residues in the CDR3. V lost 0 bases, J lost 4 bases, and 8 bases lay in between. CDR3 region: CASSLGSGYEQYF. The CDR3 nucleotides read TGCGCCAGCAGCTTGGGGTCCGGGTACGAGCAGTACTTC.